These T cell receptor beta chains were read from a single sample in a study of beta chain features in type 1 diabetes. Data came from immunoSEQ multiplex PCR; TCRdb stores just in-frame clones and leaves some out. Here the sample spans around 310,000 clones, about 11% being singletons. Sequencing was carried out using naive CD4+ T cells from blood. The receptor source for this set is a woman in her 30s in good health. Each CDR3 is given with its conserved first and last residue. Fields, in order: clone size, V gene, J gene, D gene, CDR3 DNA, CDR3 protein. The D gene is left open where the match is weak. Some rows have no size entry. The others give once, few or many, or a class for an expanded clone.

abundance: .; v_gene: TRBV30; j_gene: TRBJ2-7; d_gene: .; CDR3nt: TGTGCCTGGAGTGTACTAGGCTACGAGCAGTACTTC; CDR3aa: CAWSVLGYEQYF
abundance: .; v_gene: TRBV27; j_gene: TRBJ1-1; d_gene: .; CDR3nt: TGTGCCAGCAGTTCACCAGTCATGAACACTGAAGCTTTCTTT; CDR3aa: CASSSPVMNTEAFF
abundance: .; v_gene: TRBV10-3; j_gene: TRBJ1-1; d_gene: .; CDR3nt: TGTGCCATCAGCCAGAACACTGAAGCTTTCTTT; CDR3aa: CAISQNTEAFF
abundance: .; v_gene: TRBV7-2; j_gene: TRBJ1-1; d_gene: .; CDR3nt: TGTGCCAGCAGCTTGAGTACGGTCACCCTGAACACTGAAGCTTTCTTT; CDR3aa: CASSLSTVTLNTEAFF
abundance: .; v_gene: TRBV2; j_gene: TRBJ1-4; d_gene: .; CDR3nt: TGTGCCAGCAGCCGCCGGGAGACGGGGGGTGAAAAACTGTTTTTT; CDR3aa: CASSRRETGGEKLFF
abundance: few; v_gene: TRBV6-1; j_gene: TRBJ1-2; d_gene: .; CDR3nt: TGTGCCAGCAGTGTCGGTGGCTATGGCTACACCTTC; CDR3aa: CASSVGGYGYTF
abundance: few; v_gene: TRBV9; j_gene: TRBJ2-3; d_gene: TRBD1; CDR3nt: TGTGCCAGCAGCCGGGGGGGACAGGGGGCAACAGATACGCAGTATTTT; CDR3aa: CASSRGGQGATDTQYF
abundance: .; v_gene: TRBV6-5; j_gene: TRBJ2-7; d_gene: TRBD2; CDR3nt: TGTGCCGCCACTAGCGGGGACTCCTACGAGCAGTACTTC; CDR3aa: CAATSGDSYEQYF
abundance: .; v_gene: TRBV19; j_gene: TRBJ2-5; d_gene: .; CDR3nt: TGTGCCAGTAGTGTCCTGGGTGGGGGCGGAGAGACCCAGTACTTC; CDR3aa: CASSVLGGGGETQYF
abundance: .; v_gene: TRBV5-1; j_gene: TRBJ2-1; d_gene: TRBD2; CDR3nt: TGCGCCAGCAGCTTGCGGCTAGCGGGATATGAGCAGTTCTTC; CDR3aa: CASSLRLAGYEQFF
abundance: few; v_gene: TRBV10-3; j_gene: TRBJ2-7; d_gene: .; CDR3nt: TGTGCCATCTTATGCGAGCAGTACTTC; CDR3aa: CAILCEQYF
abundance: few; v_gene: TRBV5-4; j_gene: TRBJ2-1; d_gene: TRBD2; CDR3nt: TGTGCCAGCAGCTTGGAACTAGCGGGTCTCAATGAGCAGTTCTTC; CDR3aa: CASSLELAGLNEQFF
abundance: .; v_gene: TRBV19; j_gene: TRBJ1-1; d_gene: .; CDR3nt: TGTGCCAGTAGTATTCCCGCAGGGCCCACTGAAGCTTTCTTT; CDR3aa: CASSIPAGPTEAFF
abundance: few; v_gene: TRBV13; j_gene: TRBJ2-2; d_gene: .; CDR3nt: TGTGCCAGCAGCTTCAGTGGCGGGGAGCTGTTTTTT; CDR3aa: CASSFSGGELFF
abundance: few; v_gene: TRBV7-6; j_gene: TRBJ1-5; d_gene: .; CDR3nt: TGTGCCAGCAGCTCTATGGTTCGGGGGGGGAGCAATCAGCCCCAGCATTTT; CDR3aa: CASSSMVRGGSNQPQHF
abundance: few; v_gene: TRBV28; j_gene: TRBJ2-3; d_gene: .; CDR3nt: TGTGCCAGCATCCTAGGCGGTGGCACAGATACGCAGTATTTT; CDR3aa: CASILGGGTDTQYF
abundance: .; v_gene: TRBV9; j_gene: TRBJ2-1; d_gene: TRBD2; CDR3nt: TGTGCCAGCAGCATGCTAGCGGGACGTTCCTACAATGAGCAGTTCTTC; CDR3aa: CASSMLAGRSYNEQFF
abundance: few; v_gene: TRBV30; j_gene: TRBJ2-1; d_gene: TRBD2; CDR3nt: TGTGCCTGGAGTGTTCTGGTTAGCGGGAGGTCCAATGAGCAGTTCTTC; CDR3aa: CAWSVLVSGRSNEQFF
abundance: few; v_gene: TRBV6-6; j_gene: TRBJ2-7; d_gene: TRBD1; CDR3nt: TGTGCCAGCAACAGGGGGGCCTACGAGCAGTACTTC; CDR3aa: CASNRGAYEQYF
abundance: few; v_gene: TRBV7-9; j_gene: TRBJ1-5; d_gene: .; CDR3nt: TGTGCCAGCAGCCTACCGACAGGAAAAGACTACAATCAGCCCCAGCATTTT; CDR3aa: CASSLPTGKDYNQPQHF
abundance: few; v_gene: TRBV30; j_gene: TRBJ1-5; d_gene: .; CDR3nt: TGTGCCTGGAGTGGCGGTTTCGGGGTAGATCAGCCCCAGCATTTT; CDR3aa: CAWSGGFGVDQPQHF